The 22 T cell receptor beta chains given below trace back to one sample, sequenced in a study of control samples from healthy donors and cancer patients. The table came from immunoSEQ multiplex PCR; TCRdb's copy has only in-frame clones and leaves some out. Found here are 110,000 or so clones, about 83% of them singletons; the top ten hold about 12%. Sample: blood. The receptors were gathered from a man between 25 and 39 years old in good health.

This sequence joins TRBV6-5 and TRBJ1-2; 9 nucleotides line up with TRBD1. Unmatched junction bases numbered 2, after V lost 6 bases and J lost 3 bases. Germline CDR1 is MNHEY and CDR2 is SVGAGI. The CDR3 has 13 residues. This chain's CDR3 is CASSWDRDYGYTF. The CDR3 DNA reads TGTGCCAGCAGCTGGGACAGGGACTATGGCTACACCTTC.

This clone appeared a single time. The chain employs TRBV15 and TRBJ2-1, with a weak D call TRBD2 (5 bases). CDR3 length: 17 amino acids. The V and J ends lost 5 bases and 6 bases respectively, with 23 bases between them. Germline values: CDR1 LNHNV, CDR2 YYDKDF (reference sequence). The CDR3 coding sequence is TGTGCCACCAGCCGGGGAGATGGGATCCGAGTTATCAATGAGCAGTTCTTC. Its protein is CATSRGDGIRVINEQFF.

This clone was recorded only once. In DNA, the CDR3 is TGTGCCAGCAGCTTGGGACAGGGGCAAGGCTACACCTTC. Amino acid sequence: CASSLGQGQGYTF. The chain couples TRBV5-6 to TRBJ1-2; 8 bases agree with TRBD1. CDR3 size: 13 residues. From germline, CDR1 is SGHDT and CDR2 YYEEEE. With 0 bases clipped from V and 8 bases from J, the junction kept 3 bases outside the gene matches.

V usage is TRBV19 and J usage is TRBJ2-3, with 10 bases that match TRBD1. CDR3 length equals 17 residues. The ends lost 3 bases at V and 7 bases at J; junction bases unmatched: 13. Germline V gene lookup returns CDR1 LNHDA and CDR2 SQIVND (reference sequence). The CDR3 DNA sequence: TGTGCCAGTAGTATTCTCCGTTTACGGGACAGGGGAAATACGCAGTATTTT. Protein sequence: CASSILRLRDRGNTQYF. The whole variable domain, filled in from reference TRBV19 and TRBJ2-3, reads DGGITQSPKYLFRKEGQNVTLSCEQNLNHDAMYWYRQDPGQGLRLIYYSQIVNDFQKGDIAEGYSVSREKKESFPLTVTSAQKNPTAFYLCASSILRLRDRGNTQYFGPGTRLTVL.

The J gene is TRBJ1-4, the V gene TRBV28; tentative D call: TRBD1 (5 bases). The CDR3 is 14 residues long. Germline CDR1 is MDHEN and CDR2 is SYDVKM. V lost 3 bases and J 3 bases, leaving 8 bases between the germline ends. CDR3: CASSLGQANEKLFF. In nucleotides, the CDR3 is TGTGCCAGCAGTTTGGGGCAGGCTAATGAAAAACTGTTTTTT.

The CDR3 DNA is TGCGCCAGCAGCCAATTCCTTATCTCCCGCTCTGGAAACACCATATATTTT. This translates into CASSQFLISRSGNTIYF. The rearrangement uses TRBV4-1 and TRBJ1-3; D is uncertain. The germline gives CDR1 MGHRA, CDR2 YSYEKL. Between the trimmed V and J ends, which lost 2 bases and 0 bases, there was a span of 14 bases. The CDR3 spans 17 residues.

The rearrangement joins TRBV10-3 to TRBJ2-2; the match to TRBD2 covers 12 bases. Germline V gene lookup returns CDR1 ENHRY and CDR2 SYGVKD. The CDR3 runs to 17 residues. Trimming removed 6 bases from V and 2 bases from J; junction bases left unmatched: 7. The CDR3 DNA is TGTGCCATCAGGAGCACTAGCGGGGGGCCTAACACCGGGGAGCTGTTTTTT. It is translated as CAIRSTSGGPNTGELFF.

This chain links TRBV15 with TRBJ1-5; 9 bases agree with TRBD1. Germline V lookup: CDR1 LNHNV, CDR2 YYDKDF (reference sequence). Trimming removed 1 base from V and 6 bases from J; junction bases left unmatched: 1. The CDR3 totals 14 residues. Written as DNA, the CDR3 is TGTGCCACCAGCAGAGGGACAGGGGTTCAGCCCCAGCATTTT. Translated: CATSRGTGVQPQHF. Looking up the rest from reference TRBV15 and TRBJ1-5 gives the full variable domain: DAMVIQNPRYQVTQFGKPVTLSCSQTLNHNVMYWYQQKSSQAPKLLFHYYDKDFNNEADTPDNFQSRRPNTSFCFLDIRSPGLGDTAMYLCATSRGTGVQPQHFGDGTRLSIL.

The chain carries TRBV3-1 (or the pseudogene TRBV3-2) and TRBJ1-2, with D perhaps matching TRBD1 (5 bases). Trimming stripped 2 bases from V and 3 bases from J, with 19 bases between. The CDR3 length is 17 residues. Per germline, CDR1 LGHDT and CDR2 YNNKEL (reference sequence). CDR3 loop: CASSQKGIGAADYGYTF. The CDR3 nucleotides are TGTGCCAGCAGCCAAAAGGGGATCGGGGCGGCAGACTATGGCTACACCTTC.

This chain links TRBV15 with TRBJ1-5, with D possibly TRBD1 on 5 matching bases. The CDR3 totals 15 residues. The V and J ends lost 8 bases and 6 bases respectively, with 20 bases between them. Germline V gene sequence: CDR1 LNHNV, CDR2 YYDKDF (reference sequence). The DNA for the CDR3 is TGTGCCACCTCCGTCATAGGGGAGACGGGTCAGCCCCAGCATTTT. Translated, it gives CATSVIGETGQPQHF.

This clone was counted only a few times. The chain joins TRBV30 to TRBJ1-6; D perhaps matches TRBD1 (5 bases). V was shortened by 0 bases and J by 6 bases, with 9 bases between the two germline ends. Germline lookup yields CDR1 GTSNPN and CDR2 SVGIG (reference sequence). The CDR3 sequence is 14 residues long. The CDR3 here is CAWSVWGGNSPLHF. As DNA, the CDR3 is TGTGCCTGGAGTGTGTGGGGGGGTAATTCACCCCTCCACTTT.

This clone was seen only once. The chain is built from TRBV18 and TRBJ1-4, with no clear D. There are 16 residues in the CDR3. Germline-derived CDR1 and CDR2 are KGHSH and LQKENI. V was clipped by 3 bases and J by 4 bases, with 15 bases between them. The CDR3 DNA reads TGTGCCAGCTCACCTCAGGCAGCCGGGCTTAATGAAAAACTGTTTTTT. Its translation is CASSPQAAGLNEKLFF.

This sequence joins TRBV2 and TRBJ1-6; tentatively, D is TRBD1 (5 bases). CDR1 SNHLY and CDR2 FYNNEI come from the germline V gene. The CDR3 extends over 16 amino acids. Between the trimmed V and J ends, which lost 6 bases and 0 bases, there was a span of 12 bases. The CDR3 reads CASRVDSSSYNSPLHF. CDR3 nucleotide sequence: TGTGCCAGCAGAGTTGACAGTAGCTCCTATAATTCACCCCTCCACTTT.

This clone has just one count. The V gene is TRBV7-3, the J gene TRBJ2-2; D is possibly TRBD2 (6 bases). Germline V gives CDR1 SGHTA, CDR2 FQGTGA. V lost 3 bases and J lost 6, with 11 bases in between. The CDR3 length is 14 residues. In DNA form, the CDR3 reads TGTGCCAGCAGCTTCGGTGCGGGGCCCGGGGAGCTGTTTTTT. Translating it yields CASSFGAGPGELFF.

The V and J genes are TRBV4-1 and TRBJ2-6; the D is unclear. The V gene lost 2 bases and the J gene lost 4 bases, with 18 bases spanning the gap. CDR1 and CDR2 from the germline V gene are MGHRA and YSYEKL. The CDR3 length is 18 residues. CDR3 residues: CASSQRPVVGPGANVLTF. DNA for the CDR3: TGCGCCAGCAGCCAACGCCCCGTCGTAGGGCCCGGGGCCAACGTCCTGACTTTC.

The CDR3 here is CASSQGGQGLGSPLHF. In DNA, the CDR3 is TGTGCCAGCAGCCAAGGGGGACAGGGGTTGGGTTCACCCCTCCACTTT. The chain carries TRBV3-1 (or the pseudogene TRBV3-2) and TRBJ1-6, with 10 bases matching TRBD1. This CDR3 is built from 16 residues. Germline CDR1 LGHDT, CDR2 YNNKEL (reference sequence). The V and J ends lost 1 base and 9 bases, in that order; junction bases with no gene match: 6.

The CDR3 sequence is CASRDRGPTEAFF. CDR3 coding DNA: TGTGCCAGCAGGGACAGGGGGCCCACTGAAGCTTTCTTT. The chain links TRBV6-5 to TRBJ1-1; 11 nucleotides align to TRBD1. CDR1 is MNHEY and CDR2 is SVGAGI in the germline V gene. This CDR3 region has 13 residues. Trimming removed 6 bases from V and 4 bases from J; junction bases left unmatched: 1.

Concerning this clone: The same CDR3 can be traced to other DNA sequences in this sample. The chain recombines TRBV27 with TRBJ1-5; D is unclear. V was pared by 0 bases and J by 4 bases, with 4 bases between. CDR3 length equals 13 residues. Germline values: CDR1 MNHEY, CDR2 SMNVEV (reference sequence). This chain's CDR3 is CASSLSRNQPQHF. The CDR3 DNA reads TGTGCCAGCAGTTTATCGAGGAATCAGCCCCAGCATTTT.

The genes are TRBV4-1 and TRBJ2-7; D might be TRBD1 or TRBD2, each matching 5 bases. The CDR3 is 15 amino acids. Trimming removed 0 bases at V and 0 bases at J, with 9 bases between. Germline V gene data show CDR1 as MGHRA and CDR2 as YSYEKL. The CDR3 coding sequence is TGCGCCAGCAGCCAAGATCCGGGGCCCTCCTACGAGCAGTACTTC. This codes for CASSQDPGPSYEQYF.

The chain carries TRBV4-1 and TRBJ2-4; D uncertain. CDR1 MGHRA and CDR2 YSYEKL come from the germline V gene. Trimming shortened V by 2 bases and J by 0 bases, and 11 bases separated the two germline ends. The CDR3 consists of 16 residues. CDR3 DNA sequence: TGCGCCAGCAGCCAATTCGGCGGAATAGCCAAAAACATTCAGTACTTC. Translating gives CASSQFGGIAKNIQYF.

This clone showed up just once. The DNA of the CDR3 is TGCGCCAGCAGCCAACCTTTTGGCCCCGGCTACACCTTC. Residues: CASSQPFGPGYTF. This chain connects TRBV10-2 to TRBJ1-2; D unresolved. In germline, CDR1 is WSHSY, CDR2 SAAADI. With 6 bases removed from V and 8 bases from J, the gap between germline ends came to 16 bases. This CDR3 is 13 amino acids long.

The chain is built from TRBV19 and TRBJ2-5; D might be TRBD1 (6 bases). The germline V gene encodes CDR1 LNHDA and CDR2 SQIVND (reference sequence). V shed 6 bases and J shed 3 bases, with 14 bases lying between them. The CDR3 consists of 14 residues. The chain's CDR3 is CASSSGTWEETQYF. CDR3 sequence (DNA): TGTGCCAGTAGCTCCGGGACATGGGAAGAGACCCAGTACTTC.